A selection of T cell receptor beta chains follows, all from one sample in a study of CD8+CD57+ T cells in acquired aplastic anemia. A single record per CDR3 protein comes from TCRdb applying MiXCR to the reads. The sample holds under 250,000 distinct CDR3 sequences, 30% to 40% seen once. Sequenced sample: sorted CD4+, CD8+, or CD8+CD57+ T cells (not recorded which) from PBMCs. The source of these receptors is a human donor in good health, serving as a control. The CDR3 runs from the conserved cysteine through the conserved F or W. The D gene is left open where the match is weak. The size of a clone is reported for some rows only, either as once, few or many, or as a class for expanded clones.

abundance | len | d_gene | j_gene | v_gene | CDR3aa | CDR3nt
NA | 14 | NA | TRBJ1-5 | TRBV10-3 | CAISETSGFETQHF | TGTGCCATCAGTGAGACTAGCGGGTTTGAGACCCAGCATTTT
many | 14 | NA | TRBJ1-2 | TRBV11-2 | CASSLVGTAYGYTF | TGTGCCAGCAGCTTAGTTGGGACGGCCTATGGCTACACCTTC
many | 15 | NA | TRBJ1-6 | TRBV3-1 | CASSALLGTGSPLHF | TGTGCCAGCAGCGCCCTACTCGGGACGGGTTCACCCCTCCACTTT
many | 14 | NA | TRBJ2-7 | TRBV20-1 | CSARDGRSSYEQYF | TGCAGTGCTAGAGATGGGCGGAGCTCCTACGAGCAGTACTTC
many | 20 | NA | TRBJ1-1 | TRBV19 | CASSIDPGWTRGSRNTEAFF | TGTGCCAGTAGTATAGACCCTGGTTGGACAAGGGGTTCAAGGAACACTGAAGCTTTCTTT
NA | 15 | NA | TRBJ1-1 | TRBV20-1 | CSAQSSGARNTEAFF | TGCAGTGCCCAGAGCTCAGGGGCGCGGAACACTGAAGCTTTCTTT
many | 16 | NA | TRBJ2-7 | TRBV15 | CATSRKSSGAFVEQYF | TGTGCCACCAGCCGAAAGTCCTCGGGGGCATTCGTCGAGCAGTACTTC
few | 13 | NA | TRBJ2-5 | TRBV5-5 | CASSRGQIETQYF | TGTGCCAGCAGCCGAGGACAGATAGAGACCCAGTACTTC
NA | 14 | NA | TRBJ1-1 | TRBV11-2 | CASSLELKLTEAFF | TGTGCCAGCAGTTTAGAACTGAAACTCACTGAAGCTTTCTTT
many | 17 | TRBD2 | TRBJ2-5 | TRBV20-1 | CSARGSQSSGRRETQYF | TGCAGTGCTAGAGGGTCACAGTCTAGCGGGAGACGGGAGACCCAGTACTTC
NA | 13 | NA | TRBJ2-7 | TRBV5-1 | CASSPANPYEQYF | TGCGCCAGCAGCCCCGCCAATCCCTACGAGCAGTACTTC
NA | 12 | NA | TRBJ2-1 | TRBV5-1 | CASSSIGNEQFF | TGCGCCAGCAGCTCAATAGGCAATGAGCAGTTCTTC
few | 18 | TRBD2 | TRBJ2-1 | TRBV4-2 | CASSPTGTSGSSYNEQFF | TGTGCCAGCAGCCCGACCGGGACTAGCGGGAGCTCCTACAATGAGCAGTTCTTC